One and the same sample provided the 8 T cell receptor beta chains below, sequenced in a study of post-analysis software for immune sequencing data (dated by TCRdb to 2015 to 2017). No antigens are known for them. Library preparation was by PCR. The instrument was an Illumina HiSeq 2500. Unique molecular identifiers were incorporated into TCR beta cDNA libraries to reduce PCR and sequencing biases. Using fastp trimming at Q25 and MiXCR clonotype assembly, TCRdb reanalyzed the public sequencing data and kept in-frame beta chains. Identical CDR3 proteins give one entry, which carries the most common genes and DNA. The sample profile shows roughly 180,000 distinct CDR3 sequences; about 29% of them were found once. More than 1.3% of the sample comes from the top ten. Summary of the overall study and its limitations: Patients showed significantly higher frequencies than controls for about five TRBV segments, among them TRBV5-6, TRBV5-1 and TRBV20-1.

Input material: blood. The receptors derive from a girl aged 5 to 17 with multiple sclerosis.

The sample holds many counts of this clonotype. Sequence at one end of the junction differs from germline and may be a read error. V gene TRBV6-5 combines with J gene TRBJ2-3; TRBD2 aligns across 11 bases. The germline V gene has CDR1 MNHEY and CDR2 SVGAGI. The CDR3 consists of 16 residues. In nucleotides, the CDR3 is TGTGCCAACAGTTACGTCGGTAGCGGGAGGGCGGGTACGCAGTATTTT. This translates into CANSYVGSGRAGTQYF.

This clonotype was counted many times. The chain has TRBV12-3 or TRBV12-4 and TRBJ1-2; TRBD1 aligns across 7 bases. The CDR3 contains 13 residues. After removal of 3 bases from V and 5 bases from J, the junction contained 3 bases not matched to a gene. CDR3 in DNA: TGTGCCAGCAGTTTGGGGACAGTATATGGCTACACCTTC. Protein: CASSLGTVYGYTF.

The chain joins TRBV5-1 to TRBJ1-5; no clear D gene. V was shortened by 0 bases and J by 0 bases, with 10 bases between the two germline ends. CDR1 is SGHRS and CDR2 is YFSETQ in the germline V gene. This CDR3 has 16 amino acids. CDR3: CASSLEGDFSNQPQHF. DNA for the CDR3: TGCGCCAGCAGCTTGGAAGGAGACTTTAGCAATCAGCCCCAGCATTTT.

This clonotype was seen ten or more times. The chain has TRBV10-3 and TRBJ2-1, with 8 nucleotides matching TRBD2. The length of the CDR3 is 13 residues. V shed 11 bases, J shed 3 bases, and the junction held 6 bases outside the gene matches. Germline CDR1 and CDR2: ENHRY and SYGVKD. CDR3 in DNA: TGTGCCGTACTAGCGGTGGGCTACAATGAGCAGTTCTTC. Amino acid sequence: CAVLAVGYNEQFF.

Note on this clonotype: This may arise from a read error, as a much more abundant clone is one base away. V usage is TRBV5-1 and J usage is TRBJ2-3; 8 bases are shared with TRBD2. With V trimmed by 4 bases and J by 14 bases, 18 bases remained unmatched. This CDR3 has 15 amino acids. Germline V gene data show CDR1 as SGHRS and CDR2 as YFSETQ. CDR3 DNA sequence: TGCGCCAGCAGCGATCGGACTAGCAGGAGTACAACCCCGTATTTT. Its protein is CASSDRTSRSTTPYF.

This clonotype was counted at least ten times. The chain carries TRBV27 and TRBJ2-7; D is unresolved. Trimming removed 3 bases at V and 6 bases at J, with 15 bases between. The CDR3 contains 14 residues. Germline V gene data show CDR1 as MNHEY and CDR2 as SMNVEV (reference sequence). The CDR3, as DNA: TGTGCCAGCAGTTTCGGTCCTTTAGACGGCGAGCAGTACTTC. Protein: CASSFGPLDGEQYF.

This clonotype has a handful of counts. The chain has TRBV9 and TRBJ1-4, with D unresolved. Germline V gene data show CDR1 as SGDLS and CDR2 as YYNGEE. Trimming shortened V by 5 bases and J by 8 bases, and 10 bases separated the two germline ends. This CDR3 is 12 amino acids long. The CDR3 nucleotides read TGTGCCAGCAGTGACACGGGGGAAAAACTGTTTTTT. Translated, it gives CASSDTGEKLFF.

The J gene is TRBJ1-1, the V gene TRBV9; D uncertain. This CDR3 contains 13 residues. CDR1 is SGDLS, CDR2 YYNGEE, per germline. The germline V and J ends were trimmed by 4 bases and 3 bases, with 10 bases remaining between them. The CDR3 region is CASSRGSYTEAFF. The CDR3 region has the DNA TGTGCCAGCAGCAGAGGGTCTTACACTGAAGCTTTCTTT.